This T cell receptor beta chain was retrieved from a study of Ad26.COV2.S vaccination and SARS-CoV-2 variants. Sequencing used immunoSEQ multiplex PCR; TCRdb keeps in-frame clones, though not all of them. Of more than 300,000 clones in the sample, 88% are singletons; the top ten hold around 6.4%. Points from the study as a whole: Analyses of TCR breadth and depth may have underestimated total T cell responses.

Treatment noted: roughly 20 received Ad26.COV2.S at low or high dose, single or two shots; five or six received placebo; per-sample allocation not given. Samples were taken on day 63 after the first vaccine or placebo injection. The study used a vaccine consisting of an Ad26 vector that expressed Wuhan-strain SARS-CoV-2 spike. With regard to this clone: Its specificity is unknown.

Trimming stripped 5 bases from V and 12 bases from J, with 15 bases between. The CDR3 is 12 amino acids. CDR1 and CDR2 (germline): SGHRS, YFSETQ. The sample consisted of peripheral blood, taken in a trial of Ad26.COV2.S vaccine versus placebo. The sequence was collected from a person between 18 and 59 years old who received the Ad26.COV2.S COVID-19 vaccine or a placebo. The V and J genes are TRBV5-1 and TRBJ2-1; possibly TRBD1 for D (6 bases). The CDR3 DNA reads TGCGCCAGCAGGGAAAACAGGGTTGGGCAGTTCTTC. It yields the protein CASRENRVGQFF.